The subject of this entry is one T cell receptor (beta chain). The entry originates in a study of blood T cell repertoires in COVID-19. Trimming left V 7 bases short and J 0 bases short, with 9 bases between. CDR1 and CDR2 from the germline V gene are SQVTM and ANQGSEA. The CDR3 is 12 amino acids. Profiled with immunoSEQ multiplex PCR; TCRdb holds only in-frame clones, not every one. This sample carries around 340,000 clones, roughly 85% of them seen once, and the ten largest clones take approximately 4%. The specimen was PBMCs or T cells enriched from blood (not recorded which). The source is a woman between 40 and 50 years old with acute COVID-19. The chain couples TRBV29-1 to TRBJ1-1, with D possibly matching TRBD1 (5 bases). CDR3 coding DNA: TGCAGCGCCGGACACATGAACACTGAAGCTTTCTTT. This encodes CSAGHMNTEAFF.